This T cell receptor beta chain is drawn from a study of technical replicates of blood from a few donors. The data were produced by immunoSEQ multiplex PCR, yet TCRdb's version contains in-frame clones alone and is incomplete. This sample carries about 60,000 clones, approximately 86% of them seen once, and the ten largest clones take approximately 5.1%. Germline CDR1 is LNHNV and CDR2 is YYDKDF (reference sequence). V gave up 1 base and J gave up 3 bases; unmatched junction bases: 0. This CDR3 has 15 residues. Sequencing was carried out using PBMCs. This TCR derives from a human donor in good health. Some clones in this sample may be carry-over from other donors' samples. The gene calls are TRBV15 and TRBJ2-1; 10 bases align to TRBD2. The CDR3 sequence: CATSRGTSGYNEQFF. Written as DNA, the CDR3 is TGTGCCACCAGCAGAGGGACTAGCGGCTACAATGAGCAGTTCTTC.